This is a list of T cell receptor beta chains from one sample in a study of T cell responses to AZD1222 COVID-19 vaccine. Sequenced by immunoSEQ multiplex PCR; TCRdb stores in-frame clones only, minus some. The data contain around 220,000 clones, 94% of them singletons. The specimen comprised peripheral blood, sampled 28 days after the second dose of the MenACWY control vaccine. These TCRs come from an adult who received the MenACWY meningococcal vaccine as a control. CDR3s include the opening cysteine and the closing phenylalanine or tryptophan. The order of the fields is clone size, D gene, V gene, J gene, CDR3 DNA, CDR3 protein. A D gene is named only where the DNA matches it firmly. The size field is filled for only some rows; it gives once, few, many or a size class.

clone size: NA; D gene: NA; V gene: TRBV7-2; J gene: TRBJ2-3; CDR3 DNA: TGTGCCAGCAGCTTAGGACTAGCAGATACGCAGTATTTT; CDR3 protein: CASSLGLADTQYF
clone size: NA; D gene: NA; V gene: TRBV25-1; J gene: TRBJ2-7; CDR3 DNA: TGTGCCAGCAGTGACGAGGACAGCTACTACGAGCAGTACTTC; CDR3 protein: CASSDEDSYYEQYF
clone size: NA; D gene: TRBD2; V gene: TRBV7-2; J gene: TRBJ2-1; CDR3 DNA: TGTGCCAGCAGACTAGCGGGGGCTTACAATGAGCAGTTCTTC; CDR3 protein: CASRLAGAYNEQFF
clone size: NA; D gene: NA; V gene: TRBV5-1; J gene: TRBJ1-1; CDR3 DNA: TGCGCCAGCAGCTTGGATGTGGGGACCACTGAAGCTTTCTTT; CDR3 protein: CASSLDVGTTEAFF
clone size: NA; D gene: NA; V gene: TRBV11-3; J gene: TRBJ2-1; CDR3 DNA: TGTGCCAGCAGCTTGGAAAGGGGTGAGCAGTTCTTC; CDR3 protein: CASSLERGEQFF
clone size: NA; D gene: NA; V gene: TRBV20-1; J gene: TRBJ1-3; CDR3 DNA: TGCAGTGCTAGCTTCGGAAACACCATATATTTT; CDR3 protein: CSASFGNTIYF
clone size: NA; D gene: NA; V gene: TRBV3-1/TRBV3-2; J gene: TRBJ2-7; CDR3 DNA: TGTGCCAGCAGCCGAAGCGGCCCTTCCTACGAGCAGTACTTC; CDR3 protein: CASSRSGPSYEQYF
clone size: NA; D gene: TRBD1; V gene: TRBV28; J gene: TRBJ1-5; CDR3 DNA: TGTGCCAGCAGAGAACAGGGGGCGGTTCAGCCCCAGCATTTT; CDR3 protein: CASREQGAVQPQHF
clone size: NA; D gene: NA; V gene: TRBV5-1; J gene: TRBJ2-7; CDR3 DNA: TGCGCCAGCAGCGCTGCGCACCCGCCCTACGAGCAGTACTTC; CDR3 protein: CASSAAHPPYEQYF
clone size: NA; D gene: NA; V gene: TRBV9; J gene: TRBJ1-1; CDR3 DNA: TGTGCCAGCAGCTCCGCGGTTGGGAAAGCTTTCTTT; CDR3 protein: CASSSAVGKAFF
clone size: NA; D gene: TRBD1; V gene: TRBV19; J gene: TRBJ1-2; CDR3 DNA: TGTGCCAGTCGCGACGGACAGGGCGGCTATGGCTACACCTTC; CDR3 protein: CASRDGQGGYGYTF
clone size: once; D gene: TRBD1; V gene: TRBV5-4; J gene: TRBJ2-7; CDR3 DNA: TGTGCCAGCAGCTTGTTGGGACAGGGGGCGGACGAGCAGTACTTC; CDR3 protein: CASSLLGQGADEQYF
clone size: NA; D gene: NA; V gene: TRBV29-1; J gene: TRBJ2-1; CDR3 DNA: TGCAGCGCCTCCGGGGCTAGGGGCACTGAGCAGTTCTTC; CDR3 protein: CSASGARGTEQFF